Below are 10 T cell receptor beta chains sequenced from a single sample in a study of cytomegalovirus exposure and HLA in healthy donors. It was with 60 Vbeta and 13 Jbeta primers that the PCR ran. The table came from immunoSEQ multiplex PCR; TCRdb's copy has only in-frame clones and leaves some out. The repertoire includes 100,000 to 150,000 clones, over 65% of them detected once, and roughly 20% sits in the top ten. Sequencing used PBMCs. The receptors stem from a man aged 18 to 35 in good health and CMV-seropositive.

The chain employs TRBV7-9 and TRBJ1-3; perhaps TRBD1 as D (5 bases). Looked up from germline, CDR1 is SEHNR and CDR2 is FQNEAQ (reference sequence). This CDR3 region has 17 residues. Trimming removed 2 bases from V and 0 bases from J, with 14 bases in between. CDR3 residues: CASSLHRQLSSGNTIYF. The CDR3 DNA reads as TGTGCCAGCAGCTTACACCGACAGCTCAGCTCTGGAAACACCATATATTTT.

The CDR3 DNA follows: TGCGCCACCGGGGGGGGGCACGAGCAGTACTTC. Translating gives CATGGGHEQYF. The chain recombines TRBV10-2 with TRBJ2-7, with 8 bases lining up with TRBD2. This CDR3 has 11 amino acids. Germline-derived CDR1 and CDR2 are WSHSY and SAAADI. J was trimmed by 5 bases and V by 10 bases; bases with no gene match: 4.

The rearrangement uses TRBV9 and TRBJ1-1, with D possibly being TRBD1 (5 bases). The CDR3 has 14 residues. Germline lookup yields CDR1 SGDLS and CDR2 YYNGEE. Trimming removed 3 bases from V and 6 bases from J, with 15 bases in between. In DNA, the CDR3 is TGTGCCAGCAGCGGGTCCTCGGGGGGAGCTGAAGCTTTCTTT. Amino acids: CASSGSSGGAEAFF.

This rearrangement joins TRBV27 to TRBJ2-7; TRBD2 agrees at 8 bases. There are 14 residues in the CDR3. Losses at the gene ends were 8 bases for V and 3 bases for J; bases not matched to a gene: 9. Germline CDR1 is MNHEY and CDR2 is SMNVEV (reference sequence). The CDR3 sequence is CASGSPRGGYEQYF. CDR3 nucleotide sequence: TGTGCCAGCGGGTCACCCCGGGGGGGCTACGAGCAGTACTTC.

A remark on this clone: Germline is not matched at one junction end, which may reflect a read error. The CDR3 reads CASGLTGSPDAFF. In DNA form, the CDR3 reads TGTGCTAGTGGCCTTACCGGGAGCCCTGACGCTTTCTTT. The V call is TRBV12-5, the J call TRBJ1-1; no clear D gene. Germline-derived CDR1 and CDR2 are LGHNT and FRNRAP. This CDR3 has 13 residues.

This chain uses TRBV2 with TRBJ2-1; D possibly corresponds to TRBD2 (5 bases). The CDR3 is made up of 13 amino acids. Trimming took off 4 bases at V and 5 bases at J, with 9 bases between the two ends. Germline values: CDR1 SNHLY, CDR2 FYNNEI. In DNA form, the CDR3 reads TGTGCCAGCAGTGGAGGGTTCAACAATGAGCAGTTCTTC. Protein product: CASSGGFNNEQFF.

In regard to this clone: The junction shows a germline mismatch at one end, possibly a read error. CDR3 protein: CASSFVPRCF. CDR3 sequence (DNA): TGCGCCAGCAGCTTCGTCCCTCGGTGTTTT. This chain uses TRBV5-1 with TRBJ1-3; D ambiguous. The CDR3 has 10 residues. Germline V lookup: CDR1 SGHRS, CDR2 YFSETQ.

The chain combines TRBV10-3 with TRBJ2-5; 7 bases are a match to TRBD1. V lost 6 bases and J lost 4; bases outside the gene matches: 5. CDR3 length: 13 residues. Looked up from germline, CDR1 is ENHRY and CDR2 is SYGVKD. The CDR3 sequence is CAISDTGVETQYF. CDR3 DNA sequence: TGTGCCATCAGCGATACAGGGGTAGAGACCCAGTACTTC.

The chain carries TRBV6-5 and TRBJ2-5, with D maybe TRBD1 (5 bases). The CDR3 covers 15 residues. V lost 2 bases, J lost 0 bases, and 10 bases lay in between. Germline CDR1 reads MNHEY; CDR2 reads SVGAGI. The CDR3, as DNA: TGTGCCAGCAGTTACACAACAGGTTACCAAGAGACCCAGTACTTC. It codes for CASSYTTGYQETQYF.

V gene TRBV30 combines with J gene TRBJ2-7; D might be TRBD1 (5 bases). The length of the CDR3 is 14 residues. Germline loops: CDR1 GTSNPN, CDR2 SVGIG (reference sequence). Deletions cut 3 bases from V and 4 bases from J, with 16 bases between. As DNA, the CDR3 is TGTGCCTGGAGCCCTTCAGGGAAATCTTACGAGCAGTACTTC. Its translation is CAWSPSGKSYEQYF.